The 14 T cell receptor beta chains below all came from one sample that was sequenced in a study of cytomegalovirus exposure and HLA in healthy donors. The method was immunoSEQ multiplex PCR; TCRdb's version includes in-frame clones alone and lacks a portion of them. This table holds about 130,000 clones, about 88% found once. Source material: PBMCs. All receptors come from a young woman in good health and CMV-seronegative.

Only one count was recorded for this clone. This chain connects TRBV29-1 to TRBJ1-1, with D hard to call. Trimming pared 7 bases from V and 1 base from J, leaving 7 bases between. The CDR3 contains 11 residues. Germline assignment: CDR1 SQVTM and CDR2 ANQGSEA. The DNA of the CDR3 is TGCAGCGGCCGACAGAACACTGAAGCTTTCTTT. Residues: CSGRQNTEAFF.

The CDR3 region is CASSGLAGGGTGELFF. The DNA of the CDR3 is TGTGCCAGTAGTGGACTAGCGGGAGGGGGAACCGGGGAGCTGTTTTTT. The chain couples TRBV19 to TRBJ2-2; 15 bases are a match to TRBD2. Germline assignment: CDR1 LNHDA and CDR2 SQIVND (reference sequence). The CDR3 is 16 residues long. With 5 bases clipped from V and 5 bases from J, the junction kept 3 bases outside the gene matches.

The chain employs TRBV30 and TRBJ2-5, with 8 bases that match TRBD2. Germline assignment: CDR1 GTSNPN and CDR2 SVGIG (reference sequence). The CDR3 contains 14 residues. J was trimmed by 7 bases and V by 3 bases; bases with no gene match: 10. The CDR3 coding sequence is TGTGCCTGGAGAGAGGGACTAGTGCCCGGGACCCAGTACTTC. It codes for CAWREGLVPGTQYF. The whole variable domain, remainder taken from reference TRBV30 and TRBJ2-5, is SQTIHQWPATLVQPVGSPLSLECTVEGTSNPNLYWYRQAAGRGLQLLFYSVGIGQISSEVPQNLSASRPQDRQFILSSKKLLLSDSGFYLCAWREGLVPGTQYFGPGTRLLVL.

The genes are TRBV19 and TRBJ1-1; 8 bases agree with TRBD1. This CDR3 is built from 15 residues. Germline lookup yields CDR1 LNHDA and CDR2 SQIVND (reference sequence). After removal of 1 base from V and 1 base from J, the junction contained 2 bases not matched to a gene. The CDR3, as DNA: TGTGCCAGTAGTATAGGACAGGGGTCGAACACTGAAGCTTTCTTT. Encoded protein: CASSIGQGSNTEAFF.

CDR3 loop: CAWTNIAPSPPAKNIQYF. In DNA, the CDR3 is TGTGCCTGGACTAATATTGCCCCATCCCCGCCGGCCAAAAACATTCAGTACTTC. The rearrangement uses TRBV30 and TRBJ2-4; D gene uncertain. The V end lost 4 bases, the J end lost 1 base, and 23 bases lay between the germline ends. The CDR3 is made up of 18 amino acids. Germline V gene lookup returns CDR1 GTSNPN and CDR2 SVGIG (reference sequence).

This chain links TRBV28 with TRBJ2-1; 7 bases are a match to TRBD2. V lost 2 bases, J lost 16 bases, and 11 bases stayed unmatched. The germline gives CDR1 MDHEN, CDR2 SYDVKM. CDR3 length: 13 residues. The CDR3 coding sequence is TGTGCCAGCAGTTTACCCGCTAGCGGAGATGGCTTCTTC. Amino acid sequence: CASSLPASGDGFF. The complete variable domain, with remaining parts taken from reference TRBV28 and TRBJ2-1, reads DVKVTQSSRYLVKRTGEKVFLECVQDMDHENMFWYRQDPGLGLRLIYFSYDVKMKEKGDIPEGYSVSREKKERFSLILESASTNQTSMYLCASSLPASGDGFFGPGTRLTVL.

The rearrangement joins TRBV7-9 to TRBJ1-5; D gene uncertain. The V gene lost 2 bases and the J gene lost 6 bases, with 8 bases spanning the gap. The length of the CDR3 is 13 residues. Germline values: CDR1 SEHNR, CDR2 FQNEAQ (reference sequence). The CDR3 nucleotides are TGTGCCAGCAGCTTAAGCGAGGCTCAGCCCCAGCATTTT. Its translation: CASSLSEAQPQHF.

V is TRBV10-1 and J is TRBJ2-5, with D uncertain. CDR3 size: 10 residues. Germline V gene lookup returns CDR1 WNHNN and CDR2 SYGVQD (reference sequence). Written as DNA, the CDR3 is TGCGCACCCAGGCCGGAGACCCAGTACTTC. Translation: CAPRPETQYF.

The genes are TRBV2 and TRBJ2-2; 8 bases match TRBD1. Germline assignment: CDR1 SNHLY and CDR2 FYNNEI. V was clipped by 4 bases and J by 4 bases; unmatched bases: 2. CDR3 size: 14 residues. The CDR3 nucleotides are TGTGCCAGCAGTGGACAGGGGAGCACCGGGGAGCTGTTTTTT. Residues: CASSGQGSTGELFF.

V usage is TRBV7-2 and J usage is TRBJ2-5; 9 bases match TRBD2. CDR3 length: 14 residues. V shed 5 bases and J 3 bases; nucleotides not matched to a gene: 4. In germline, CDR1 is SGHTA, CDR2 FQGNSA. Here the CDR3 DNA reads TGTGCCAGCAGCCCGGGACTAGCAGAAGAGACCCAGTACTTC. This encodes CASSPGLAEETQYF.

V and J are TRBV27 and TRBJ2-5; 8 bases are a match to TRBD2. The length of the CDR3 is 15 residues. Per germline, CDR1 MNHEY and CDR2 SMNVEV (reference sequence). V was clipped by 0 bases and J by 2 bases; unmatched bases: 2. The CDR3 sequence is CASSLSPGGQETQYF. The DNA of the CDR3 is TGTGCCAGCAGTTTATCCCCGGGGGGGCAAGAGACCCAGTACTTC.

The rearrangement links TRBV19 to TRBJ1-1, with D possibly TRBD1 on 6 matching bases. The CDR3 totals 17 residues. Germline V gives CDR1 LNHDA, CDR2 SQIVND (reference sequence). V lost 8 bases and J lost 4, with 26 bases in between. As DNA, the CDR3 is TGTGCCAGTTTTGTCCCTAAGGGGGACCCGGGGGGCACTGAAGCTTTCTTT. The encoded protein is CASFVPKGDPGGTEAFF.

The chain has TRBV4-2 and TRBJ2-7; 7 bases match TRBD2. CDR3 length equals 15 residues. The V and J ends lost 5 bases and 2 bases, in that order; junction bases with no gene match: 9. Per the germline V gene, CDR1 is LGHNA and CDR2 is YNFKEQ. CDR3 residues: CASSDGGRGAYEQYF. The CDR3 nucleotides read TGTGCCAGCAGCGACGGCGGGAGAGGGGCCTACGAGCAGTACTTC.

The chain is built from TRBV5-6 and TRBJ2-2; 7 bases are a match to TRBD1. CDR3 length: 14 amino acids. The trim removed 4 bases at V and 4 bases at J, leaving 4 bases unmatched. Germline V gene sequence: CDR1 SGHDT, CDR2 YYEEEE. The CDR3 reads CASSRQGVTGELFF. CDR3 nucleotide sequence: TGTGCCAGCAGCCGGCAGGGGGTCACCGGGGAGCTGTTTTTT.